Given below is one T cell receptor (beta chain) in context. The target antigen is unknown. This record comes from a study of neoadjuvant anti-PD-1 for oral cavity cancer. Study-level results: TCR analyses covered only three patients per response group. Expansion of preexisting intratumoral clones was suggested to aid response.

Germline assignment: CDR1 SGHNT and CDR2 YENEEA. The CDR3 has 13 amino acids. Trimming removed 0 bases at V and 10 bases at J, with 10 bases between. Tumor libraries mostly used about 4.5 ug genomic DNA, two replicates each. Repertoires were generated with immunoSEQ multiplex PCR, while TCRdb's copy carries only in-frame clones and drops some. The sample records some 7,100 clones, nearly 55% being singletons. The source is a person aged 35-79 years with oral cavity squamous cell carcinoma. The chain links TRBV11-3 to TRBJ1-5; D is undetermined. The sequencing used tumor tissue, collected before nivolumab (anti-PD-1) treatment. The CDR3 reads CASSLEYLQPQHF. The CDR3 bases are TGTGCCAGCAGCTTAGAGTATCTGCAACCCCAGCATTTT.